Each of the 14 T cell receptor beta chains below was sequenced from the same sample in a study of PD-1 blockade in mismatch repair-deficient tumors (dated by TCRdb to the late 2010s). What this sample's time point label stands for: peripheral blood 12 weeks after first pembrolizumab dose. Preparation of the library involved the immunoSEQ multiplex PCR assay. TCRdb limited this immuneACCESS table to in-frame rearrangements with V and J called. A share of clones is missing; checked studies link under half to unresolved V genes, and the rest is unexplained. This sample comprises 80,000 to 100,000 clones, approximately 84% of them detected only once. The ten largest account for under 3% of the sample. Here the sequenced sample was peripheral blood, taken 12 weeks after starting pembrolizumab. The receptors stem from an adult with mismatch repair-deficient cancer.

The chain carries TRBV5-1 and TRBJ2-1, with unresolved D. There are 15 residues in the CDR3. In germline, CDR1 is SGHRS, CDR2 YFSETQ. V was cut by 2 bases and J by 2 bases, with 11 bases left in between. The CDR3 protein is CASSLRLNAYNEQFF. The CDR3 DNA is TGCGCCAGCAGCTTACGACTGAACGCCTACAATGAGCAGTTCTTC.

The chain employs TRBV20-1 and TRBJ2-1; the D call may be TRBD1 or TRBD2 (5 bases each). Trimming removed 3 bases at V and 8 bases at J, with 8 bases between. Germline V gives CDR1 DFQATT, CDR2 SNEGSKA (reference sequence). The CDR3 covers 11 residues. This CDR3 reads CSASRGDEQFF. The CDR3 region has the DNA TGCAGTGCTAGTAGAGGGGATGAGCAGTTCTTC.

This chain connects TRBV6-5 to TRBJ1-4; D is unclear. Per the germline V gene, CDR1 is MNHEY and CDR2 is SVGAGI. Trimming shortened V by 2 bases and J by 10 bases, and 14 bases separated the two germline ends. The CDR3 covers 14 residues. In nucleotides, the CDR3 is TGTGCCAGCAGTTACGCGACTGGCGCTGCAAAACTGTTTTTT. It is translated as CASSYATGAAKLFF.

This clone has only one observation. The genes are TRBV12-1 and TRBJ1-2. TRBV12-1 is a pseudogene segment. The CDR3 runs 15 residues. The CDR3 spells CASSFAGRGIGGYTF. The CDR3, as DNA: TGTGCCAGCAGCTTTGCGGGGAGGGGGATTGGAGGCTACACCTTC.

This clone came up once. The rearrangement links TRBV4-1 to TRBJ2-5, with D possibly TRBD2 on 5 matching bases. Germline loops: CDR1 MGHRA, CDR2 YSYEKL. Trimming pared 1 base from V and 2 bases from J, leaving 8 bases between. The CDR3 sequence is 14 residues long. DNA of the CDR3: TGCGCCAGCAGCCAAGCGAGGGATCAAGAGACCCAGTACTTC. This sequence encodes CASSQARDQETQYF.

The chain couples TRBV4-1 to TRBJ1-1, with 7 bases aligning to TRBD1. Germline lookup yields CDR1 MGHRA and CDR2 YSYEKL. This CDR3 contains 15 residues. V lost 4 bases, J lost 1 base, and 6 bases stayed unmatched. In DNA, the CDR3 is TGCGCCAGCAGCCGAAGCAGGGGGGAGAACACTGAAGCTTTCTTT. Its protein product is CASSRSRGENTEAFF.

V is TRBV4-2 and J is TRBJ2-7; D may be TRBD2 (7 bases). The CDR3 covers 14 residues. Trimming removed 1 base from V and 6 bases from J, with 13 bases in between. From germline, CDR1 is LGHNA and CDR2 YNFKEQ. DNA of the CDR3: TGTGCCAGCAGCCAAGTGGTTAGGGGGGGCGAGCAGTACTTC. Residues: CASSQVVRGGEQYF.

About this clone itself: A clone one base away is much larger, so this may be a read error. The rearrangement uses TRBV11-2 and TRBJ2-2, with TRBD2 identical over 12 bases. The germline CDR1 and CDR2 sequences are SGHAT and FQNNGV. J was trimmed by 3 bases and V by 5 bases; bases with no gene match: 1. The CDR3 loop spans 15 amino acids. For the CDR3, the DNA is TGTGCCAGCAGCCGACTAGCGGGAGACACCGGGGAGCTGTTTTTT. It is translated as CASSRLAGDTGELFF.

V usage is TRBV7-2 and J usage is TRBJ2-2; 8 bases agree with TRBD2. V was pared by 3 bases and J by 7 bases, with 7 bases of the junction left unmatched. The CDR3 contains 15 residues. The germline V gene has CDR1 SGHTA and CDR2 FQGNSA. The CDR3 loop reads CASSFGLALGGELFF. The DNA of the CDR3 is TGTGCCAGCAGCTTTGGACTAGCTTTAGGCGGGGAGCTGTTTTTT.

The V call is TRBV6-1, the J call TRBJ1-3; D remains unclear. The V and J ends lost 7 bases and 0 bases respectively, with 13 bases between them. The CDR3 runs 15 residues. The V gene's germline CDR1 is MNHNS and CDR2 SASEGT. CDR3 nucleotides: TGTGCCAGCACCCAGTTTACCAGCTCTGGAAACACCATATATTTT. Its protein is CASTQFTSSGNTIYF.

This chain links TRBV29-1 with TRBJ1-1; D is undetermined. From germline, CDR1 is SQVTM and CDR2 ANQGSEA. V dropped 1 base and J dropped 7 bases, with 10 bases sitting between them. The CDR3 loop spans 12 amino acids. CDR3 DNA sequence: TGCAGCGTTGAAGTCTTAAATGGTGAAGCTTTCTTT. It encodes CSVEVLNGEAFF.

The V and J genes are TRBV7-9 and TRBJ2-1, with 13 bases aligning to TRBD2. This CDR3 comprises 16 residues. CDR1 and CDR2 from the germline V gene are SEHNR and FQNEAQ (reference sequence). V shed 4 bases, J shed 6 bases, and the junction held 6 bases outside the gene matches. This chain's CDR3 is CASSSFGLAGVNEQFF. The CDR3, as DNA: TGTGCCAGCAGCTCATTCGGACTAGCGGGAGTCAATGAGCAGTTCTTC.

The rearrangement uses TRBV29-1 and TRBJ1-1, with D unresolved. The ends were cut back, 4 bases at V and 4 bases at J, with 4 bases in the middle. The CDR3 totals 10 residues. Germline assignment: CDR1 SQVTM and CDR2 ANQGSEA. CDR3 loop: CSVVFTEAFF. Written as DNA, the CDR3 is TGCAGCGTTGTTTTCACTGAAGCTTTCTTT.

The table lists this clone with a count of one. V gene TRBV6-1 combines with J gene TRBJ1-5, with D maybe TRBD1 (5 bases). Germline V gene data show CDR1 as MNHNS and CDR2 as SASEGT. The CDR3 consists of 16 residues. Trimming shortened V by 4 bases and J by 3 bases, and 16 bases separated the two germline ends. As DNA, the CDR3 is TGTGCCAGCAGTGGAACCGGGGAGGGGTTCAATCAGCCCCAGCATTTT. Translation: CASSGTGEGFNQPQHF.